The entry below describes one TCR beta chain. Its specificity is not known. The sample has other DNA sequences that encode this CDR3 too. The authors extracted RNA and reverse transcribed it into cDNA as the sequencing template. Sequenced by immunoSEQ multiplex PCR; TCRdb stores in-frame clones only, minus some. Of roughly 98,000 clones in the sample, about 58% are singletons; the top ten hold roughly 15%. The sample is drawn from a study of CD8+ T cells in alopecia areata. At the level of the study: Treated individuals took tofacitinib by mouth, 5 to 10 mg twice daily. Scoring treated patients' severity relied on the percentage of scalp area affected.

Germline V gives CDR1 SEHNR, CDR2 FQNEAQ (reference sequence). Trimming shortened V by 3 bases and J by 2 bases, and 4 bases separated the two germline ends. The CDR3 runs 13 residues. Study-wide results and caveats: Besides other cells, scalp samples also yield sequences of resident alphabeta T cells from normal skin.

Treatment here: oral pan-JAK inhibitor, 5-10 mg twice daily. In alopecia areata patients, both lesional scalp punch biopsies and peripheral blood were collected. Sequenced material: CD8+ T cells sorted from blood, taken at week 4, from a patient treated with tofacitinib. V and J are TRBV7-9 and TRBJ2-2; D remains unclear. The source of this sequence is a human donor with alopecia areata. In DNA form, the CDR3 reads TGTGCCAGCAGCTTGACTAACACCGGGGAGCTGTTTTTT. Residues: CASSLTNTGELFF.